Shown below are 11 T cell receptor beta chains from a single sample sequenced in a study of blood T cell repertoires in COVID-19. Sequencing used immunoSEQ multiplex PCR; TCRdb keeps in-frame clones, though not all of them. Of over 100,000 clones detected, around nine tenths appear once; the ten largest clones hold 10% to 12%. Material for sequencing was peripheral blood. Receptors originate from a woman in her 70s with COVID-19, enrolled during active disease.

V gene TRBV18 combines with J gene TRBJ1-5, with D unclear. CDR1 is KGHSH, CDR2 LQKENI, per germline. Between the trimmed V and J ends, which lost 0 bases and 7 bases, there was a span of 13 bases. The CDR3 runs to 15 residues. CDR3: CASSPPLLGYQPQHF. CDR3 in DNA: TGTGCCAGCTCACCACCACTTCTCGGTTACCAGCCCCAGCATTTT.

In DNA, the CDR3 is TGTGCCAGCAGTGAAAGGGGGCGGACTGAAGCTTTCTTT. This codes for CASSERGRTEAFF. The chain combines TRBV25-1 with TRBJ1-1; TRBD1 agrees at 7 bases. Germline V gives CDR1 MGHDK, CDR2 SYGVNS. The V segment lost 2 bases and the J segment 5 bases; nucleotides outside the gene matches: 2. This CDR3 region has 13 residues. Complete variable domain (other parts from reference TRBV25-1 and TRBJ1-1): EADIYQTPRYLVIGTGKKITLECSQTMGHDKMYWYQQDPGMELHLIHYSYGVNSTEKGDLSSESTVSRIRTEHFPLTLESARPSHTSQYLCASSERGRTEAFFGQGTRLTVV.

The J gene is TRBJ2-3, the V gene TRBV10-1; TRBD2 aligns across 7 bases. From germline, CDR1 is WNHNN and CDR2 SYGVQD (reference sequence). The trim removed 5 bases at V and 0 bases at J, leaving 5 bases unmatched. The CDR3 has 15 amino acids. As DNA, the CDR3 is TGCGCCAGCAGTAAAGGCGGGGGAAGCACAGATACGCAGTATTTT. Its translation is CASSKGGGSTDTQYF.

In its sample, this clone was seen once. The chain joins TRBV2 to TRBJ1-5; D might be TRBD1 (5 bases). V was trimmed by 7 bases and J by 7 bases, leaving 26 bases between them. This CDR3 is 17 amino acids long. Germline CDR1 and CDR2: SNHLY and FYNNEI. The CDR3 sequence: CASTYLQSGGSGQPQHF. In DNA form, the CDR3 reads TGTGCCAGCACGTACCTCCAAAGTGGGGGGTCGGGGCAGCCCCAGCATTTT.

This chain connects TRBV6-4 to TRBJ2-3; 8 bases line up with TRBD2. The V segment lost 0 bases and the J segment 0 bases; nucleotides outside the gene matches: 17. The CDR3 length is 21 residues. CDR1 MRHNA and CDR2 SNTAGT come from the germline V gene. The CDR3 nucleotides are TGTGCCAGCAGTGACTCCCCCGTCGGGATAGCGGGGTCGTCTAGCACAGATACGCAGTATTTT. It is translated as CASSDSPVGIAGSSSTDTQYF.

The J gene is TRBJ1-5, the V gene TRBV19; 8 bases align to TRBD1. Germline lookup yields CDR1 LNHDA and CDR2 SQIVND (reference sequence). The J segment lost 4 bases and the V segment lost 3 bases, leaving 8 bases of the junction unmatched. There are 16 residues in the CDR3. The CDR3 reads CASSIPQGAGNQPQHF. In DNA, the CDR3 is TGTGCCAGTAGTATCCCCCAGGGGGCAGGGAATCAGCCCCAGCATTTT.

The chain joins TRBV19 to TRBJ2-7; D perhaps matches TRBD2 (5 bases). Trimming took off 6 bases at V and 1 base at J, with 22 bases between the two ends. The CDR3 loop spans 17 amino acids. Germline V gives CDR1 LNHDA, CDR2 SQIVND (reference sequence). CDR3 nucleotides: TGTGCCAGTAGCCAAGGACGGGAATCGGGGTTGTCCTACGAGCAGTACTTC. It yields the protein CASSQGRESGLSYEQYF.

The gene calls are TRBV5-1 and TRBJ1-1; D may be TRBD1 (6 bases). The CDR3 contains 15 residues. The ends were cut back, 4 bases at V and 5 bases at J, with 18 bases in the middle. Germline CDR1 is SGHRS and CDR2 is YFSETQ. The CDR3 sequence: CASSQAGAKGTEAFF. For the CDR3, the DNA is TGCGCCAGCAGCCAGGCAGGGGCGAAGGGAACTGAAGCTTTCTTT.

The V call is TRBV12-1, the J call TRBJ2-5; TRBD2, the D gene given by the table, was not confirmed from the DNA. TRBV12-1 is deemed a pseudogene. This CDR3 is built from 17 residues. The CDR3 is CASSFRWMLGGWETQYF. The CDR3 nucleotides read TGTGCCAGCAGCTTTAGGTGGATGTTGGGGGGTTGGGAGACCCAGTACTTC.

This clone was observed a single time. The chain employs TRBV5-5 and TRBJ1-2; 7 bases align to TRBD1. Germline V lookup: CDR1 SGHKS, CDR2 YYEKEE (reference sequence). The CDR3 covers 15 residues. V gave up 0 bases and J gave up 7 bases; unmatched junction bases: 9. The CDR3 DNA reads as TGTGCCAGCAGCTTGGGTCCACAGGGGAAGGGTGGCTACACCTTC. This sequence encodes CASSLGPQGKGGYTF.

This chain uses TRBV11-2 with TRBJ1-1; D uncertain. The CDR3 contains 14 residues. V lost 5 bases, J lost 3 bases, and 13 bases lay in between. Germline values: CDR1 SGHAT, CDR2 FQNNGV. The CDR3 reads CASSPLGRDTEAFF. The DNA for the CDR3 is TGTGCCAGCAGCCCACTAGGTCGCGACACTGAAGCTTTCTTT.